This T cell receptor beta chain is drawn from a study of blood T cell repertoires in COVID-19 (dated by TCRdb to 2020 to 2021). The study in broad terms: Samples covering the acute and convalescent phases of COVID-19 were provided by collaborators in the United States, Italy and Spain. HLA class I and class II types, where available, came from metadata supplied by the sample provider rather than from assay-based typing. Deeply sampled blood TCRbeta repertoires from subjects exposed to, actively infected with, or recovered from COVID-19 were included in the dataset. The samples were drawn from two sources: the first 160 participants of the ongoing ImmuneRACE study, and over 950 subjects contributed by 6 global collaborators. The prospective study material was composed of cDNA or gDNA derived from T cells, B-cell-depleted T cells, or PBMCs. A freely available public database, intended as a resource for researchers studying the immune response to SARS-CoV-2, is where the repertoires were released. A de-identified subject ID, COVID-19 status, age in years and sex were almost always included in the sample metadata.

Trimming takes 0 bases from V and 3 bases from J, and the germline ends sit 9 bases apart. From its cysteine to its phenylalanine, the CDR3 spans 14 amino acids. The kept DNA is CDR3 alone, 42 bases in frame from the first base. The germline V gene sets CDR1 to SGHAT and CDR2 to FQNNGV. At one collaborating source in Seattle, patients were enrolled during active infection and were followed longitudinally through the course of disease. The collaborating institutions used their own protocols to collect whole blood in K2EDTA tubes. Collaborator samples were shipped for TCRbeta analysis as frozen whole blood, isolated PBMCs, or DNA extracted from either sample type. What the work shows at the level of the full study, not this receptor alone: How much clinical and demographic metadata was included differed by source and by participant, and the metadata was provided uncurated.

The immunoSEQ Assay, a bias-controlled multiplex PCR, was used to amplify TCRbeta CDR3 regions from genomic DNA. For the original study's pipeline: Nucleated cell counts per sample were estimated from amplification of reference gene primers within the assay. To quantify the absolute abundance of each unique TCRbeta CDR3 rearrangement, sequence reads were collapsed and filtered. For each sample, productive Simpson clonality was calculated by taking the square root of Simpson's diversity index across productive rearrangements. TCRdb mirrors the immuneACCESS table, restricted to in-frame sequences. Some clones are absent from its copies; in checked studies, under half trace to an unresolved V gene, and the reason for the others is unknown. V and J calls and clone size are copied from that table; D and trimming were computed from the DNA. The sample profile shows some 290,000 clones; about nine tenths of them were found once. Jointly, the top ten make up 2.5% to 3% of the sample.

For this clone: What this receptor recognizes is not known. No base quality information exists; no much larger clone differs at one position.

This receptor was identified in a woman aged 25 to 45 with COVID-19, enrolled during active disease. Sequenced material: peripheral blood. The chain uses TRBV11-2 and TRBJ2-7; the D gene cannot be named for sure. At the DNA level, the sequence is TGTGCCAGCAGCTTAGATCAGTCCCGCTACGAGCAGTACTTC. It translates as CASSLDQSRYEQYF. Supplemented by the reference TRBV11-2 and TRBJ2-7 proteins around the CDR3, the complete variable domain is EAGVAQSPRYKIIEKRQSVAFWCNPISGHATLYWYQQILGQGPKLLIQFQNNGVVDDSQLPKDRFSAERLKGVDSTLKIQPAKLEDSAVYLCASSLDQSRYEQYFGPGTRLTVT.